Each of the 25 T cell receptor beta chains below was sequenced from the same sample in a study of blood T cell repertoires in COVID-19. Profiling relied on immunoSEQ multiplex PCR, and the TCRdb table lists in-frame clones only, not all of them. The sample consists of fewer than 200,000 clones, 87% of them appearing once. The sequenced sample consisted of peripheral blood. These TCRs come from a woman aged 60-70 years who had recovered from COVID-19.

The V call is TRBV19, the J call TRBJ1-1; TRBD1 matches 8 bases. Germline V CDR1 and CDR2: LNHDA, SQIVND (reference sequence). The CDR3 loop spans 15 amino acids. The V gene end was trimmed by 0 bases and the J gene end by 4 bases; junction bases not matched to a gene: 4. The CDR3 loop reads CASSIEQGGSTEAFF. In DNA, the CDR3 is TGTGCCAGTAGTATAGAACAGGGGGGGAGCACTGAAGCTTTCTTT.

The chain has TRBV19 and TRBJ2-2; TRBD1 aligns across 7 bases. The V segment lost 7 bases and the J segment 6 bases; nucleotides outside the gene matches: 5. CDR3 length: 13 residues. CDR1 is LNHDA, CDR2 SQIVND, per germline (reference sequence). The CDR3 DNA reads TGTGCCAGTAATTCACAGGGGCCCGGGGAGCTGTTTTTT. Protein sequence: CASNSQGPGELFF.

This sequence joins TRBV5-1 and TRBJ2-3, with 9 bases matching TRBD2. V shed 5 bases and J 5 bases; nucleotides not matched to a gene: 6. The germline V gene has CDR1 SGHRS and CDR2 YFSETQ. The CDR3 is made up of 14 amino acids. The CDR3 region is CASRIAGEIDTQYF. The CDR3 DNA reads as TGCGCCAGCAGAATAGCGGGGGAGATAGATACGCAGTATTTT.

This chain links TRBV5-4 with TRBJ2-5; 8 bases match TRBD2. The germline CDR1 and CDR2 sequences are SGHNT and YYREEE (reference sequence). The CDR3 covers 16 residues. The V gene end was trimmed by 0 bases and the J gene end by 5 bases; junction bases not matched to a gene: 9. CDR3 amino acids: CASSLAWTSSGETQYF. CDR3 bases: TGTGCCAGCAGCTTGGCATGGACTAGCAGCGGGGAGACCCAGTACTTC.

A single count supports this clone. The CDR3 region is CAGVQTVGETQYF. DNA of the CDR3: TGTGCCGGAGTCCAGACAGTGGGAGAGACCCAGTACTTC. The rearrangement links TRBV6-5 to TRBJ2-5, with D possibly TRBD1 on 5 matching bases. The CDR3 sequence is 13 residues long. Germline CDR1 reads MNHEY; CDR2 reads SVGAGI. V lost 11 bases, J lost 4 bases, and 17 bases lay in between.

The chain recombines TRBV2 with TRBJ1-5, with TRBD1 matching 7 bases. The CDR3 loop spans 14 amino acids. The V gene's germline CDR1 is SNHLY and CDR2 FYNNEI. V dropped 4 bases and J dropped 2; count of bases not matched to a gene: 2. CDR3 bases: TGTGCCAGCAGTGGACAGGGAGGCAATCAGCCCCAGCATTTT. Protein: CASSGQGGNQPQHF.

The gene calls are TRBV5-6 and TRBJ2-5; 8 bases match TRBD2. Trimming cost V 6 bases and J 2 bases; bases outside gene matches: 9. The CDR3 sequence is 15 residues long. Germline V gene lookup returns CDR1 SGHDT and CDR2 YYEEEE. As DNA, the CDR3 is TGTGCCAGCAACCGGCGGGCGGGGGGTCAAGAGACCCAGTACTTC. Protein sequence: CASNRRAGGQETQYF.

The rearrangement uses TRBV4-1 and TRBJ1-6; 7 bases line up with TRBD1. The CDR3 runs 15 residues. The germline gives CDR1 MGHRA, CDR2 YSYEKL. V dropped 3 bases and J dropped 14; count of bases not matched to a gene: 13. The CDR3 reads CASSQLRLRDSTLHF. The CDR3 bases are TGCGCCAGCAGCCAGTTAAGACTCCGGGACAGCACCCTCCACTTT.

This clone has only a few counts. The rearrangement joins TRBV7-3 to TRBJ1-6, with a possible D match to TRBD1 (6 bases). Between the trimmed V and J ends, which lost 4 bases and 7 bases, there was a span of 8 bases. Germline values: CDR1 SGHTA, CDR2 FQGTGA. The CDR3 runs 13 residues. In DNA, the CDR3 is TGTGCCAGCAGCTCACAGGGAAATTCACCCCTCCACTTT. This encodes CASSSQGNSPLHF.

This clone was picked up a small number of times. J is TRBJ2-2 and V is TRBV6-1, with 7 bases aligning to TRBD2. Trimming at V came to 2 bases and at J to 1 base, leaving 10 bases not matched to a gene. There are 18 residues in the CDR3. CDR1 and CDR2 from the germline V gene are MNHNS and SASEGT. The CDR3 is CASSENSPLAQNTGELFF. The CDR3 nucleotides read TGTGCCAGCAGTGAAAATTCTCCACTAGCGCAGAACACCGGGGAGCTGTTTTTT.

V is TRBV19 and J is TRBJ1-2; D uncertain. This CDR3 comprises 16 residues. V lost 2 bases and J lost 0, with 13 bases in between. The germline V gene encodes CDR1 LNHDA and CDR2 SQIVND (reference sequence). The CDR3 reads CASSILAGSANYGYTF. CDR3 sequence (DNA): TGTGCCAGTAGTATATTAGCGGGTTCAGCTAACTATGGCTACACCTTC. Full variable domain (rest looked up from reference TRBV19 and TRBJ1-2): DGGITQSPKYLFRKEGQNVTLSCEQNLNHDAMYWYRQDPGQGLRLIYYSQIVNDFQKGDIAEGYSVSREKKESFPLTVTSAQKNPTAFYLCASSILAGSANYGYTFGSGTRLTVV.

This rearrangement joins TRBV6-5 to TRBJ2-3; 8 nucleotides line up with TRBD1. After removal of 0 bases from V and 9 bases from J, the junction contained 2 bases not matched to a gene. The CDR3 totals 13 residues. From germline, CDR1 is MNHEY and CDR2 SVGAGI. Written as DNA, the CDR3 is TGTGCCAGCAGTTACTCGACAGGGGAGACGCAGTATTTT. Amino acid sequence: CASSYSTGETQYF.

This sequence joins TRBV19 and TRBJ2-7; 13 bases align to TRBD2. Per the germline V gene, CDR1 is LNHDA and CDR2 is SQIVND (reference sequence). The CDR3 runs 13 residues. V was pared by 9 bases and J by 4 bases, with 3 bases of the junction left unmatched. CDR3: CASGTSGKYEQYF. Written as DNA, the CDR3 is TGTGCCAGCGGGACTAGCGGGAAGTACGAGCAGTACTTC.

The CDR3 region has the DNA TGTGCCAGCAGCCAAGGGGACAGGGGGCGAGATGGCTACACCTTC. As protein: CASSQGDRGRDGYTF. The chain couples TRBV4-2 to TRBJ1-2, with 12 bases matching TRBD1. The J segment lost 6 bases and the V segment lost 1 base, leaving 3 bases of the junction unmatched. CDR3 length: 15 residues. Germline CDR1 is LGHNA and CDR2 is YNFKEQ.

The chain uses TRBV7-3 and TRBJ2-5; tentative D call: TRBD2 (6 bases). Germline V gene lookup returns CDR1 SGHTA and CDR2 FQGTGA. CDR3 length equals 15 residues. The germline V and J ends were trimmed by 7 bases and 4 bases, with 19 bases remaining between them. The chain's CDR3 is CASTPRVGEAETQYF. In DNA form, the CDR3 reads TGTGCCAGCACCCCCCGGGTGGGGGAGGCAGAGACCCAGTACTTC.

This rearrangement joins TRBV21-1 to TRBJ1-1; the table assigns TRBD1, which was not confirmed against the DNA. TRBV21-1 is an annotated pseudogene. CDR3 length: 16 residues. CDR3 DNA: TGTGCCAGCTTCAGCAAAAGGGGGCCGCGGGGCACTGAAGCTTTCTTT. As protein: CASFSKRGPRGTEAFF.

V and J are TRBV10-3 and TRBJ2-3, with 11 positions matching TRBD2. This CDR3 has 16 amino acids. The germline gives CDR1 ENHRY, CDR2 SYGVKD. J lost 3 bases, V lost 7 bases, and 9 bases had no gene match. For the CDR3, the DNA is TGTGCCATCACGACTAGCGGGACGATAGCAACAGATACGCAGTATTTT. Protein: CAITTSGTIATDTQYF.

The rearrangement links TRBV4-2 to TRBJ1-1; 7 nucleotides line up with TRBD1. Germline V gene sequence: CDR1 LGHNA, CDR2 YNFKEQ. V trimming: 3 bases; J trimming: 2 bases; junction bases outside the gene matches: 6. The CDR3 spans 15 residues. The CDR3 DNA reads as TGTGCCAGCAGCCAGGGGGGACAGCCAAACACTGAAGCTTTCTTT. It encodes CASSQGGQPNTEAFF.

A word on this clone: In the same sample, other DNA sequences code for this CDR3. The chain recombines TRBV19 with TRBJ2-7, with 7 bases fitting TRBD1. Trimming cost V 3 bases and J 0 bases; bases outside gene matches: 2. Germline CDR1 LNHDA, CDR2 SQIVND (reference sequence). The CDR3 is 14 amino acids. CDR3 sequence reads: CASSIRTGSYEQYF. The CDR3 DNA is TGTGCCAGTAGTATCAGGACAGGCTCCTACGAGCAGTACTTC.

This sequence joins TRBV24-1 and TRBJ2-1, with 9 bases lining up with TRBD1. CDR1 and CDR2 from the germline V gene are KGHDR and SFDVKD. J lost 4 bases, V lost 1 base, and 4 bases had no gene match. CDR3 length: 16 residues. CDR3 in amino acids: CATSDFGQGRYNEQFF. The CDR3 bases are TGTGCCACCAGTGATTTTGGACAGGGGAGGTACAATGAGCAGTTCTTC.

The chain links TRBV28 to TRBJ2-5; TRBD2 might be the D (6 bases). CDR3 length equals 15 residues. Trimming shortened V by 4 bases and J by 1 base, and 13 bases separated the two germline ends. Per germline, CDR1 MDHEN and CDR2 SYDVKM. The CDR3 is CASSSPTSFQETQYF. The DNA for the CDR3 is TGTGCCAGCAGTTCACCCACTAGCTTCCAAGAGACCCAGTACTTC. The full variable domain, with the rest looked up from reference TRBV28 and TRBJ2-5, is DVKVTQSSRYLVKRTGEKVFLECVQDMDHENMFWYRQDPGLGLRLIYFSYDVKMKEKGDIPEGYSVSREKKERFSLILESASTNQTSMYLCASSSPTSFQETQYFGPGTRLLVL.

J is TRBJ1-6 and V is TRBV5-3; D possibly corresponds to TRBD1 (6 bases). TRBV5-3 is placed among ORFs of uncertain function. The CDR3 spans 14 residues. V lost 0 bases and J 8 bases, leaving 9 bases between the germline ends. As DNA, the CDR3 is TGTGCCAGAAGCTTGGACAGGGCTTATTCACCCCTCCACTTT. This encodes CARSLDRAYSPLHF.

This clone came up once. The J gene is TRBJ1-1, the V gene TRBV5-4, with a tentative D call TRBD1 (6 bases). Germline CDR1 and CDR2: SGHNT and YYREEE (reference sequence). V lost 3 bases, J lost 4 bases, and 13 bases lay in between. CDR3 length: 14 residues. CDR3 loop: CASSSYTGITEAFF. The CDR3 DNA reads as TGTGCCAGCAGCTCATACACAGGGATCACTGAAGCTTTCTTT.

The chain couples TRBV7-8 to TRBJ2-7; 8 bases line up with TRBD1. The V gene end was trimmed by 5 bases and the J gene end by 5 bases; junction bases not matched to a gene: 11. There are 15 residues in the CDR3. Germline assignment: CDR1 SGHVS and CDR2 FQNEAQ. CDR3 residues: CASSPLDRDRDEQYF. The CDR3 DNA sequence: TGTGCCAGCAGCCCCCTGGACAGGGATCGGGACGAGCAGTACTTC. Drawing the rest from reference TRBV7-8 and TRBJ2-7, the complete variable domain is GAGVSQSPRYKVAKRGQDVALRCDPISGHVSLFWYQQALGQGPEFLTYFQNEAQLDKSGLPSDRFFAERPEGSVSTLKIQRTQQEDSAVYLCASSPLDRDRDEQYFGPGTRLTVT.

This clone was seen a single time. V and J are TRBV7-9 and TRBJ2-5, with 13 bases that match TRBD2. Germline V gene lookup returns CDR1 SEHNR and CDR2 FQNEAQ (reference sequence). This CDR3 comprises 18 residues. With 5 bases clipped from V and 10 bases from J, the junction kept 19 bases outside the gene matches. CDR3 sequence: CASSARLAGGLNQRGQYF. The DNA of the CDR3 is TGTGCCAGCAGCGCTAGACTAGCGGGGGGCCTCAACCAGAGAGGCCAGTACTTC.